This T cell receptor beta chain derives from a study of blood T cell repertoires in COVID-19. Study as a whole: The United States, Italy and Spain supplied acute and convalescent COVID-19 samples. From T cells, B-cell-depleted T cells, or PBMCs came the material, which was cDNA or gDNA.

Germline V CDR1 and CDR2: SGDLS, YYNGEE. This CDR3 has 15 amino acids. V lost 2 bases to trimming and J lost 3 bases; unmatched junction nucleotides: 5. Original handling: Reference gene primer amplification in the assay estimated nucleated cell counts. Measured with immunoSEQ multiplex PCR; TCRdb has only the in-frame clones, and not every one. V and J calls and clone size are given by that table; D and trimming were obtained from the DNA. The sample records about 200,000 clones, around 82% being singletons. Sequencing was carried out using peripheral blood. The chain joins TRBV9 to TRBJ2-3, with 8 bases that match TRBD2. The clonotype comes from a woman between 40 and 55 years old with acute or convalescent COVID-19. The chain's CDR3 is CASSVFSGMTDTQYF. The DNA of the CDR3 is TGTGCCAGCAGCGTTTTTAGCGGGATGACAGATACGCAGTATTTT. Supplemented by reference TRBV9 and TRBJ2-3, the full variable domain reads DSGVTQTPKHLITATGQRVTLRCSPRSGDLSVYWYQQSLDQGLQFLIQYYNGEERAKGNILERFSAQQFPDLHSELNLSSLELGDSALYFCASSVFSGMTDTQYFGPGTRLTVL.